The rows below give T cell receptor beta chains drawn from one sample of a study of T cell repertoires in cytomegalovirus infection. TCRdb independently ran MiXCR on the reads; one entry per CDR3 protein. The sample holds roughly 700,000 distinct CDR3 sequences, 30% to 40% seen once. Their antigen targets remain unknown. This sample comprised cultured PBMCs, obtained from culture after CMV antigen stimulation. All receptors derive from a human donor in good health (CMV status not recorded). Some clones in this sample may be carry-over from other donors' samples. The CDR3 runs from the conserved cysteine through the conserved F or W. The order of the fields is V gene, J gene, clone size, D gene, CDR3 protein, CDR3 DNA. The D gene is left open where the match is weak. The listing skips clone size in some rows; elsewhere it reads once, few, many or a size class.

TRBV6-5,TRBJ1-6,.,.,CASRRDRYSPLHF,TGTGCCAGCAGGAGGGACCGGTATTCACCCCTCCACTTT
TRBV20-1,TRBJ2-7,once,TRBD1,CSASKADRVYEQYF,TGCAGTGCTAGCAAGGCGGACAGGGTCTACGAGCAGTACTTC
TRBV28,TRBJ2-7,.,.,CASSGRDSSPYEQYF,TGTGCCAGCAGTGGGCGGGACTCGAGCCCCTACGAGCAGTACTTC
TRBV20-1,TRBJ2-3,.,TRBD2,CSEASGTDTQYF,TGCAGTGAGGCTAGCGGTACAGATACGCAGTATTTT
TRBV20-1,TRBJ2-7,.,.,CSARDESRGTSYEQYF,TGCAGTGCTAGAGATGAATCCAGGGGGACTTCCTACGAGCAGTACTTC
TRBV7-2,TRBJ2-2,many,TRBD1,CASSLVPGGRTGELFF,TGTGCCAGCAGCTTAGTTCCAGGGGGTCGCACCGGGGAGCTGTTTTTT
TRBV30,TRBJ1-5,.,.,CAWSPPWTASNQPQHF,TGTGCCTGGAGTCCCCCCTGGACAGCAAGCAATCAGCCCCAGCATTTT
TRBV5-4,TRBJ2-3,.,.,CASSWGPDTQYF,TGTGCCAGCAGCTGGGGGCCAGATACGCAGTATTTT
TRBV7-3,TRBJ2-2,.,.,CASRLGAWSGELFF,TGTGCCAGCCGGTTGGGGGCTTGGTCCGGGGAGCTGTTTTTT
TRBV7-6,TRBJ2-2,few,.,CASSLVQGNTGELFF,TGTGCCAGCAGCTTAGTACAGGGGAACACCGGGGAGCTGTTTTTT
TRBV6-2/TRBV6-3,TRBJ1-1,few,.,CASSKPYLLRGSSEAFF,TGTGCCAGCAGTAAGCCTTACCTATTACGGGGTTCATCTGAAGCTTTCTTT
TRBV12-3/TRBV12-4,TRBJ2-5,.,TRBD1,CASSSYRGTETQYF,TGTGCCAGCAGTTCCTACAGGGGAACAGAGACCCAGTACTTC
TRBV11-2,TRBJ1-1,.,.,CASSLQEDAEAFF,TGTGCCAGCAGCCTACAGGAGGACGCTGAAGCTTTCTTT
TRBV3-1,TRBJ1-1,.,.,CASSHLVVSEAFF,TGTGCCAGCAGCCATCTAGTAGTCAGTGAAGCTTTCTTT
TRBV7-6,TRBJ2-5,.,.,CASSRVEETQYF,TGTGCCAGCAGCCGAGTCGAGGAGACCCAGTACTTC
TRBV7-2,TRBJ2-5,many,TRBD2,CASSLGGGMALGETQYF,TGTGCCAGCAGCCTCGGGGGGGGGATGGCATTGGGAGAGACCCAGTACTTC
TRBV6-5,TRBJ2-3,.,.,CASSYERGTDTQYF,TGTGCCAGCAGTTACGAGAGGGGAACAGATACGCAGTATTTT
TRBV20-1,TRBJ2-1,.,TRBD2,CSARDTSGRSSYNEQFF,TGCAGTGCTAGAGATACTAGCGGGAGGTCCTCCTACAATGAGCAGTTCTTC
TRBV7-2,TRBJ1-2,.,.,CASSPVVVNYGYTF,TGTGCCAGCAGCCCAGTAGTCGTTAACTATGGCTACACCTTC
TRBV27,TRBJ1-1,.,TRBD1,CASSSYRGRETEAFF,TGTGCCAGCAGTTCCTACAGGGGGAGGGAGACTGAAGCTTTCTTT
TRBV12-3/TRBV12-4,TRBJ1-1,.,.,CASSLSTVEAFF,TGTGCCAGCAGTTTGTCTACAGTCGAAGCTTTCTTT
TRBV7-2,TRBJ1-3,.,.,CASSLGWVGNPRSAGNTIYF,TGTGCCAGCAGCTTAGGGTGGGTGGGGAACCCCCGCTCTGCTGGAAACACCATATATTTT
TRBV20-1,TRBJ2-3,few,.,CSAGPGETQYF,TGCAGTGCAGGGCCGGGGGAGACGCAGTATTTT
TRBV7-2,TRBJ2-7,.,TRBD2,CASSRAGGFDREQYF,TGTGCCAGCAGCCGAGCGGGGGGGTTTGATCGGGAGCAGTACTTC
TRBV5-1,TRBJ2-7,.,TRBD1,CASSLGQGAQNEQYF,TGCGCCAGCAGCCTGGGACAGGGGGCGCAGAACGAGCAGTACTTC
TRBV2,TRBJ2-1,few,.,CASRGPGKFF,TGTGCCAGCAGAGGCCCAGGGAAGTTCTTC
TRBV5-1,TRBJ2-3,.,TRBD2,CASSRSGVDTDTQYF,TGCGCCAGCAGCCGTAGCGGGGTTGACACAGATACGCAGTATTTT
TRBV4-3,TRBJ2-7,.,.,CASSQELTSYEQYF,TGCGCCAGCAGCCAAGAACTAACTTCCTACGAGCAGTACTTC
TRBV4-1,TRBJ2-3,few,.,CASSQDTGVSTDTQYF,TGCGCCAGCAGCCAAGATACGGGAGTATCCACAGATACGCAGTATTTT
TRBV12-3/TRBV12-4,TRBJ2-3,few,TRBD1,CASSLDSGGTQYF,TGTGCCAGCAGTTTGGATTCAGGGGGTACGCAGTATTTT
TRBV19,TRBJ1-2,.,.,CASSTKTGPAIDGYTF,TGTGCCAGTAGTACTAAAACAGGGCCCGCTATCGATGGCTACACCTTC